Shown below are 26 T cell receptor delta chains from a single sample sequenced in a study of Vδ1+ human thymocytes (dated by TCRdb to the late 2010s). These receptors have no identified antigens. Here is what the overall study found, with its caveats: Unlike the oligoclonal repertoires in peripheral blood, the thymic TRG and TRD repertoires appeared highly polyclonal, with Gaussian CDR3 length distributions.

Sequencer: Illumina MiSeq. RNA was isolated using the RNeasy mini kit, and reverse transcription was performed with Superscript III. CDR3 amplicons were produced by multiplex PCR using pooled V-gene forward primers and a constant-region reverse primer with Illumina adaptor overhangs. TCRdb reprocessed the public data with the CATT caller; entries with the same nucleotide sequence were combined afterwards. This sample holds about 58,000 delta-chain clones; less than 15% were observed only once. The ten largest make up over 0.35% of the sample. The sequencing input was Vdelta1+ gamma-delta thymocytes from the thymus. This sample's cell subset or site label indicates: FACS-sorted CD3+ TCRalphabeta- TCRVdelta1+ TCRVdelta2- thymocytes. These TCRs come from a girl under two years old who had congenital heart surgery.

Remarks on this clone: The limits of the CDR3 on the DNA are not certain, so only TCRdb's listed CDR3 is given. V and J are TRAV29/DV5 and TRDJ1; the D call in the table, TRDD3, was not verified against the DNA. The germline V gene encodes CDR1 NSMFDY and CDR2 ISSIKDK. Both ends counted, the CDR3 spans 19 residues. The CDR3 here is CSVLLCSKRKGIGIRLLIF.

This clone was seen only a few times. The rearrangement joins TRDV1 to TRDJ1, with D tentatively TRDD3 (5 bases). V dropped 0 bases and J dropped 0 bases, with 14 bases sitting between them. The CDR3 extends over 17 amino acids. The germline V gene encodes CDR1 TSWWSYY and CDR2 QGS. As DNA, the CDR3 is TGTGCTCTTGGGGAACTCCATCCGGGATTTTACACCGATAAACTCATCTTT. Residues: CALGELHPGFYTDKLIF.

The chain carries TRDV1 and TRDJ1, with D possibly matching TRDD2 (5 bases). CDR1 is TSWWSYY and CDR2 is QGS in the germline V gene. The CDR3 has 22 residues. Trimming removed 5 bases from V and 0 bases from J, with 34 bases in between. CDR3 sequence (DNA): TGTGCTCTTGGGCCTCAGCCCTACAATGTGAGGAACCCCCCCCGGTACACCGATAAACTCATCTTT. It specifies CALGPQPYNVRNPPRYTDKLIF.

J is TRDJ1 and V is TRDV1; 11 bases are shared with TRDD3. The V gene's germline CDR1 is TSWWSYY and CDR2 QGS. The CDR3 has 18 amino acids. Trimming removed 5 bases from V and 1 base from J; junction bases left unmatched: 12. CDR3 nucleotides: TGTGCTCTTGGGTTCCACCGTGGGGGATACGCAGGCACCGATAAACTCATCTTT. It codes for CALGFHRGGYAGTDKLIF.

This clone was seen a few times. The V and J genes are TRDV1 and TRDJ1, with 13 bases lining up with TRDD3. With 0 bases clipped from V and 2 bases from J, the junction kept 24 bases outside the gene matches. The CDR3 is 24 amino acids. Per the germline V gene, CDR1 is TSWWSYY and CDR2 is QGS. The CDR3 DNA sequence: TGTGCTCTTGGGGAACTTACTTCCGCCCTCCCTACTGGGGGATACGGCCTAGAGACCGATAAACTCATCTTT. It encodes CALGELTSALPTGGYGLETDKLIF.

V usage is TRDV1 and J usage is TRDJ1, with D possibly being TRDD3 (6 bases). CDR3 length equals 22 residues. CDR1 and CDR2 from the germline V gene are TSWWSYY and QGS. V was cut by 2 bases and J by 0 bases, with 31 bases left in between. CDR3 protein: CALGEGFGGTLRHRCYTDKLIF. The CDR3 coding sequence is TGTGCTCTTGGGGAAGGGTTTGGGGGGACCCTACGCCATCGCTGCTACACCGATAAACTCATCTTT.

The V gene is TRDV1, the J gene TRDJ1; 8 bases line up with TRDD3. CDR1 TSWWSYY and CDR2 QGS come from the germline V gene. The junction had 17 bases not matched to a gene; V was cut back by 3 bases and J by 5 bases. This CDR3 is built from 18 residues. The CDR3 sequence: CALGDVKRESGILDKLIF. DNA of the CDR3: TGTGCTCTTGGGGACGTAAAAAGGGAGTCGGGGATACTGGATAAACTCATCTTT.

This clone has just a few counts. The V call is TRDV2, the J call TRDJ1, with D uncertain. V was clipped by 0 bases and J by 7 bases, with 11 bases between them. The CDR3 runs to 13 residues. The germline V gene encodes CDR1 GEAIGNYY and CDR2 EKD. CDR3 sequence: CACDTHDSGKLIF. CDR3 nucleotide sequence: TGTGCCTGTGACACCCATGACAGCGGTAAACTCATCTTT.

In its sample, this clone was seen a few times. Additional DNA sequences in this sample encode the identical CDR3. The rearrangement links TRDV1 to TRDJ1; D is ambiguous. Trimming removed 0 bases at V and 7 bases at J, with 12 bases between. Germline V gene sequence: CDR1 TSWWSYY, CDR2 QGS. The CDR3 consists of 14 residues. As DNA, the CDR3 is TGTGCTCTTGGGGAACTTGTTGCTACCCGTAAACTCATCTTT. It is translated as CALGELVATRKLIF.

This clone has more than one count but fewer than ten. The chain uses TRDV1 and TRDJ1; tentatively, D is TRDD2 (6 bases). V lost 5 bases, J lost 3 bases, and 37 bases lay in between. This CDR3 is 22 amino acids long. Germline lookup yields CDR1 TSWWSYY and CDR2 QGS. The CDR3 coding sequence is TGTGCTCTTGGGTATTCCTGGAAGACCTTCCCGCCCGAGGACAGCCCAGCCGATAAACTCATCTTT. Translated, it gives CALGYSWKTFPPEDSPADKLIF.

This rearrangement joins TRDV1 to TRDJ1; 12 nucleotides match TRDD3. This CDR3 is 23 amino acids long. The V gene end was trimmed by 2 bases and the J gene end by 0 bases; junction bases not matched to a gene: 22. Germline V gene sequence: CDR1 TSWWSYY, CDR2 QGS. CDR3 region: CALGEILCPPASTGGYYTDKLIF. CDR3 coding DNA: TGTGCTCTTGGGGAAATATTATGCCCACCTGCATCTACTGGGGGATACTACACCGATAAACTCATCTTT.

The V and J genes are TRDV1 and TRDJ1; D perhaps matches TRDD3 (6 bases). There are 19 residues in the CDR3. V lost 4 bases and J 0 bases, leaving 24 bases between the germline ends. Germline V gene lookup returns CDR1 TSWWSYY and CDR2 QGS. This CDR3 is CALGAGLLAAGIYTDKLIF. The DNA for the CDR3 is TGTGCTCTTGGGGCCGGATTACTTGCAGCGGGGATCTACACCGATAAACTCATCTTT.

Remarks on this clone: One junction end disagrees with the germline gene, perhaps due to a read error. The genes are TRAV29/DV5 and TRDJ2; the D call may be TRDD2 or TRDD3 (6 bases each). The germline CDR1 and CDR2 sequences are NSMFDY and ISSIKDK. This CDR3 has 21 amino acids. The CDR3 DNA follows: TGTGCACCAAGACTCCTACTTCGATCCTCGGGGGGACAGGCTTTGACAGCACAACTCTTCTTT. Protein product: CAPRLLLRSSGGQALTAQLFF.

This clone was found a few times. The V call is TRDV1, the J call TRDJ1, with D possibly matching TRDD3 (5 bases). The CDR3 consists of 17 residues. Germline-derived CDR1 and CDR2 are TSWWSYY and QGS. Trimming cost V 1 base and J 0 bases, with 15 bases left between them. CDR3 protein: CALGEPGGEDDTDKLIF. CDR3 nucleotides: TGTGCTCTTGGGGAACCCGGGGGTGAGGATGACACCGATAAACTCATCTTT.

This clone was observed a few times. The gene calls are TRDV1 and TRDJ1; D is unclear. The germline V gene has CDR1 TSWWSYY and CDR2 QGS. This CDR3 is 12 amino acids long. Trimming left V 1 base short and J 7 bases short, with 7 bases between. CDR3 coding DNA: TGTGCTCTTGGGGAACCCCCCCTTAAACTCATCTTT. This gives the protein CALGEPPLKLIF.

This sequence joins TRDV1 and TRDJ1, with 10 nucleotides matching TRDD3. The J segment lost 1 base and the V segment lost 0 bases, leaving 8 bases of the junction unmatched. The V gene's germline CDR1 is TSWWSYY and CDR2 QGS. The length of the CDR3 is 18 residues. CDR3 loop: CALGELRGIRYITDKLIF. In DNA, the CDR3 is TGTGCTCTTGGGGAACTTCGGGGGATACGCTATATCACCGATAAACTCATCTTT.

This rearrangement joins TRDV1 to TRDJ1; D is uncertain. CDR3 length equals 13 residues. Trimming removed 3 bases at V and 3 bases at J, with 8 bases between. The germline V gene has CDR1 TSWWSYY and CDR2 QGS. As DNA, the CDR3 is TGTGCTCTTGGGGACAACACGTCCGATAAACTCATCTTT. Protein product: CALGDNTSDKLIF.

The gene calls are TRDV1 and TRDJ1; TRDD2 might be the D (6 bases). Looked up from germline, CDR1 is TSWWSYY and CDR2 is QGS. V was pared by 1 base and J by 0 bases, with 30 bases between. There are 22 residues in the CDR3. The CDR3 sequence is CALGEPCLKFLSRSLYTDKLIF. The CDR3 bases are TGTGCTCTTGGGGAACCCTGCCTGAAGTTCCTATCCCGGAGCCTGTACACCGATAAACTCATCTTT.

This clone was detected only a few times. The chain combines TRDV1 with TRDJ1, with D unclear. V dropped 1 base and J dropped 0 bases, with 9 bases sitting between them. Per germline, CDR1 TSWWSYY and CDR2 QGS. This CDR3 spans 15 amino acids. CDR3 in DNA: TGTGCTCTTGGGGAACCCGAACGGTACACCGATAAACTCATCTTT. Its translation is CALGEPERYTDKLIF.

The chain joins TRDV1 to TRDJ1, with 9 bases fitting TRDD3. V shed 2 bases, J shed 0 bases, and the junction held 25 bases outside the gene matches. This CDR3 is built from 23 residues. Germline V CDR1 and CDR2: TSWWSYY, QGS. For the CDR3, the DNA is TGTGCTCTTGGGGAAGATCATTTCCAGGTGGACTGGGGGACATCCGTTGACACCGATAAACTCATCTTT. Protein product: CALGEDHFQVDWGTSVDTDKLIF.

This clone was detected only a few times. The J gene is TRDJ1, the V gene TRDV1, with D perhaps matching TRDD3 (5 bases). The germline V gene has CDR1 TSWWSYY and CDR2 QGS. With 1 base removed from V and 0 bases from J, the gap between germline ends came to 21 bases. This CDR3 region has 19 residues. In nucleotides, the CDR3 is TGTGCTCTTGGGGAACGATGTAGACTAGCGGGATGGTACACCGATAAACTCATCTTT. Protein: CALGERCRLAGWYTDKLIF.

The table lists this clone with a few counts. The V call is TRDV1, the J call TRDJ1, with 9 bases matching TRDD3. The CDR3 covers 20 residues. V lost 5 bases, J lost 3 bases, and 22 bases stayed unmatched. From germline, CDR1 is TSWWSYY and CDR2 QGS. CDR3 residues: CALGLPLALLGDHAPDKLIF. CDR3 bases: TGTGCTCTTGGGCTTCCTCTCGCCTTACTGGGGGACCACGCGCCCGATAAACTCATCTTT.

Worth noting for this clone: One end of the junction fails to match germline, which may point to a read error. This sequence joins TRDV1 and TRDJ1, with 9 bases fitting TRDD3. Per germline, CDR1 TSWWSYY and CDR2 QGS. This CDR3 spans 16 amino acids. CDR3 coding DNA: TGTGCCCTTGGGTCCACTGGGGGACCCACGGGCGGTAAACTCATCTTT. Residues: CALGSTGGPTGGKLIF.

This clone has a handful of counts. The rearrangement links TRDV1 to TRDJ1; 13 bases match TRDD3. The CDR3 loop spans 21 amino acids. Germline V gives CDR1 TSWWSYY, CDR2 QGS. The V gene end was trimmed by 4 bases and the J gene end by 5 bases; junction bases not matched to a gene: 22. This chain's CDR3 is CALGAPPSYVRTGGYADKLIF. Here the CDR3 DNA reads TGTGCTCTTGGGGCTCCTCCTTCCTACGTCAGGACTGGGGGATACGCGGATAAACTCATCTTT.

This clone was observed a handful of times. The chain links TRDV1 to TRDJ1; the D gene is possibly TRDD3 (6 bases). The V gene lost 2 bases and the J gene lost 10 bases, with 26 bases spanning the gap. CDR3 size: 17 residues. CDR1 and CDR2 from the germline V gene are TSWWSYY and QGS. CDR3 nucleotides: TGTGCTCTTGGGGAAGGAACCCCGGTGGCTGGGGAGAGTAGACTCATCTTT. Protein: CALGEGTPVAGESRLIF.

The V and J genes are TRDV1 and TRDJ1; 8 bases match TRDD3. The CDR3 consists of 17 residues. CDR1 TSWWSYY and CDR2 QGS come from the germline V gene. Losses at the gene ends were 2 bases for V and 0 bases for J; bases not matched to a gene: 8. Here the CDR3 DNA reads TGTGCTCTTGGGGAAGCCCCACTACTGGGGGACACCGATAAACTCATCTTT. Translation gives CALGEAPLLGDTDKLIF.